The 21 T cell receptor beta chains reported below all come from one sample, sequenced in a study of shared clonotypes between healthy human individuals. TCRdb's copy holds only in-frame clones and misses some; the assay was immunoSEQ multiplex PCR. This sample yields roughly 2.6 million clones, of which 85% to 95% are seen a single time; 0.13% to 0.15% belongs to the top ten. The sample consisted of naive CD4+ T cells sorted from blood. Subset specified: CD45RA+ positively selected. Every receptor here comes from a man aged 18 to 29 in good health.

The chain recombines TRBV14 with TRBJ1-2; 7 bases are shared with TRBD1. The CDR3 consists of 17 residues. V lost 3 bases to trimming and J lost 4 bases; unmatched junction nucleotides: 14. CDR1 is SGHDN and CDR2 is FVKESK in the germline V gene. The CDR3 loop is CASSHNRGLQGTYGYTF. Here the CDR3 DNA reads TGTGCCAGCAGCCACAACAGGGGTCTACAGGGGACCTATGGCTACACCTTC.

Turning to this clone: The sample contains more than one DNA sequence encoding this CDR3. The rearrangement links TRBV10-3 to TRBJ1-2; TRBD1 is a possible D gene (5 bases). Looked up from germline, CDR1 is ENHRY and CDR2 is SYGVKD. CDR3 length: 12 amino acids. V shed 10 bases and J shed 0 bases, with 9 bases lying between them. In DNA, the CDR3 is TGTGCCACGGGGACGGCTAACTATGGCTACACCTTC. Translated, it gives CATGTANYGYTF.

V gene TRBV7-8 combines with J gene TRBJ2-5, with 9 bases matching TRBD2. V lost 2 bases and J lost 5; bases outside the gene matches: 9. Germline V gene sequence: CDR1 SGHVS, CDR2 FQNEAQ. CDR3 length: 16 residues. The chain's CDR3 is CASSLIFSGGSETQYF. The CDR3 DNA reads TGTGCCAGCAGCTTAATATTCAGCGGGGGGTCGGAGACCCAGTACTTC.

The CDR3 nucleotides read TGTGCCAGCAGCGTTAAGTGGCGGGATAACGAGCAGTACTTC. Its protein is CASSVKWRDNEQYF. The chain is built from TRBV7-2 and TRBJ2-7; D possibly corresponds to TRBD2 (6 bases). The CDR3 totals 14 residues. The germline V and J ends were trimmed by 5 bases and 5 bases, with 16 bases remaining between them. Germline assignment: CDR1 SGHTA and CDR2 FQGNSA.

The chain carries TRBV28 and TRBJ1-1, with TRBD1 matching over 8 bases. CDR3 size: 17 residues. The V gene end was trimmed by 2 bases and the J gene end by 4 bases; junction bases not matched to a gene: 12. From germline, CDR1 is MDHEN and CDR2 SYDVKM. CDR3 in amino acids: CASSLLWTGWTPTEAFF. Written as DNA, the CDR3 is TGTGCCAGCAGTTTACTATGGACAGGGTGGACCCCCACTGAAGCTTTCTTT. Complete variable domain (other parts from reference TRBV28 and TRBJ1-1): DVKVTQSSRYLVKRTGEKVFLECVQDMDHENMFWYRQDPGLGLRLIYFSYDVKMKEKGDIPEGYSVSREKKERFSLILESASTNQTSMYLCASSLLWTGWTPTEAFFGQGTRLTVV.

V gene TRBV6-5 combines with J gene TRBJ1-1; weak D call: TRBD1 (5 bases). V shed 4 bases and J shed 7 bases, with 13 bases lying between them. This CDR3 has 13 amino acids. Germline lookup yields CDR1 MNHEY and CDR2 SVGAGI. The chain's CDR3 is CASSSPKDSEAFF. The CDR3 DNA is TGTGCCAGCAGTTCTCCAAAAGACAGTGAAGCTTTCTTT.

V gene TRBV7-2 combines with J gene TRBJ2-5; the D gene is possibly TRBD1 (6 bases). CDR1 and CDR2 (germline): SGHTA, FQGNSA. The V and J ends lost 5 bases and 5 bases respectively, with 15 bases between them. The length of the CDR3 is 14 residues. This chain's CDR3 is CASSQTGIWETQYF. The CDR3 DNA reads as TGTGCCAGCAGCCAAACAGGGATATGGGAGACCCAGTACTTC.

This chain uses TRBV18 with TRBJ2-1; D possibly uses TRBD1 or TRBD2 (5 bases each). The germline V gene encodes CDR1 KGHSH and CDR2 LQKENI. Trimming cost V 0 bases and J 3 bases, with 9 bases left between them. There are 15 residues in the CDR3. The CDR3, as DNA: TGTGCCAGCTCACCACCGGGACGGAACTACAATGAGCAGTTCTTC. It yields the protein CASSPPGRNYNEQFF.

This clone was detected only a few times. V is TRBV9 and J is TRBJ1-5, with D perhaps matching TRBD1 (5 bases). Deletions cut 2 bases from V and 5 bases from J, with 14 bases between. Per the germline V gene, CDR1 is SGDLS and CDR2 is YYNGEE. The CDR3 sequence is 15 residues long. The CDR3 is CASSVSGRDYQPQHF. CDR3 DNA: TGTGCCAGCAGCGTCTCTGGCAGGGACTATCAGCCCCAGCATTTT.

The V and J genes are TRBV5-8 and TRBJ1-4; D is uncertain. CDR1 and CDR2 (germline): SGHTS, YDEGEE. Deletions cut 2 bases from V and 0 bases from J, with 5 bases between. There are 14 residues in the CDR3. Here the CDR3 DNA reads TGTGCCAGCAGCTTCGACGCAACTAATGAAAAACTGTTTTTT. This sequence encodes CASSFDATNEKLFF.

The chain combines TRBV6-1 with TRBJ1-2; no firm D call. This CDR3 contains 13 residues. V was pared by 8 bases and J by 0 bases, with 10 bases between. Per the germline V gene, CDR1 is MNHNS and CDR2 is SASEGT. The CDR3 is CASQDGANYGYTF. The DNA for the CDR3 is TGTGCCAGCCAGGACGGAGCTAACTATGGCTACACCTTC.

This chain links TRBV6-5 with TRBJ1-6, with D possibly TRBD1 on 5 matching bases. Germline-derived CDR1 and CDR2 are MNHEY and SVGAGI. V was pared by 0 bases and J by 17 bases, with 14 bases between. This CDR3 has 13 amino acids. The CDR3 DNA reads as TGTGCCAGCAGTTACTCTTTGGGAGGGGCCGTCCACTTT. It specifies CASSYSLGGAVHF.

This sequence joins TRBV18 and TRBJ2-2; 11 nucleotides match TRBD1. V was clipped by 6 bases and J by 3 bases; unmatched bases: 3. Germline CDR1 is KGHSH and CDR2 is LQKENI. The CDR3 loop spans 15 amino acids. The CDR3 nucleotides are TGTGCCAGCTCCGGACAGGGGGCGTACACCGGGGAGCTGTTTTTT. Translation gives CASSGQGAYTGELFF.

The V gene is TRBV2, the J gene TRBJ1-6, with TRBD1 as a possible D gene (5 bases). The CDR3 runs 13 residues. The germline V and J ends were trimmed by 7 bases and 7 bases, with 11 bases remaining between them. Germline V gene data show CDR1 as SNHLY and CDR2 as FYNNEI. This chain's CDR3 is CASTGLGNSPLHF. The CDR3 coding sequence is TGTGCCAGCACGGGACTGGGAAATTCACCCCTCCACTTT.

The rearrangement links TRBV7-9 to TRBJ2-3, with 15 bases fitting TRBD2. J lost 6 bases, V lost 3 bases, and 7 bases had no gene match. The length of the CDR3 is 17 residues. Germline V lookup: CDR1 SEHNR, CDR2 FQNEAQ (reference sequence). CDR3 in amino acids: CASSFAGTSGRPDTQYF. The CDR3 DNA reads as TGTGCCAGCAGCTTCGCAGGGACTAGCGGGAGGCCCGATACGCAGTATTTT.

The chain joins TRBV7-9 to TRBJ1-2, with D tentatively TRBD1 (5 bases). Trimming cost V 1 base and J 6 bases, with 15 bases left between them. Germline CDR1 is SEHNR and CDR2 is FQNEAQ (reference sequence). This CDR3 spans 15 amino acids. The CDR3 coding sequence is TGTGCCAGCAGCTTAGGTGGGGGTACATGGGATGGCTACACCTTC. It codes for CASSLGGGTWDGYTF.

This chain's CDR3 is CAISELETGELFF. In nucleotides, the CDR3 is TGTGCCATCAGTGAGTTGGAGACCGGGGAGCTGTTTTTT. The gene calls are TRBV10-3 and TRBJ2-2; the D is unclear. Germline values: CDR1 ENHRY, CDR2 SYGVKD. The CDR3 extends over 13 amino acids. Trimming removed 1 base from V and 5 bases from J, with 5 bases in between.

The J gene is TRBJ2-7, the V gene TRBV6-6; D perhaps matches TRBD2 (5 bases). Germline V gives CDR1 MNHNY, CDR2 SVGAGI (reference sequence). The ends were cut back, 7 bases at V and 6 bases at J, with 19 bases in the middle. The CDR3 covers 14 residues. CDR3 coding DNA: TGTGCCAGCATGAGGGCCGACCGTGTGGGCGAGCAGTACTTC. Translating it yields CASMRADRVGEQYF.

In the case of this clone: An end of the junction differs from the germline gene, which may be a read error. The rearrangement uses TRBV5-1 and TRBJ1-1, with D hard to call. This CDR3 is 15 amino acids long. Germline V gene sequence: CDR1 SGHRS, CDR2 YFSETQ. The CDR3: CASTLVGFPNTEAFF. CDR3 nucleotides: TGCGCCAGCACCTTGGTAGGTTTCCCGAACACTGAAGCTTTCTTT.

The V gene is TRBV4-3, the J gene TRBJ2-7; weak D call: TRBD2 (6 bases). Germline loops: CDR1 LGHNA, CDR2 YSLEER. CDR3 length: 16 amino acids. The V end was cut by 1 base, the J end by 5 bases, with 18 bases between. The CDR3 DNA is TGCGCCAGCAGCCAAGTTCGGGCGGGGCCTCTCCACGAGCAGTACTTC. It encodes CASSQVRAGPLHEQYF.

This chain joins TRBV29-1 and TRBJ1-5; no firm D call. Germline CDR1 and CDR2: SQVTM and ANQGSEA. This CDR3 spans 14 amino acids. The V end lost 4 bases, the J end lost 2 bases, and 12 bases lay between the germline ends. The CDR3 DNA sequence: TGCAGCGTTGGTGTCGGCCAGGGCAATCAGCCCCAGCATTTT. Its translation: CSVGVGQGNQPQHF.